This T cell receptor (beta chain) was sequenced during a study of blood T cells in healthy people across ages. Overall study findings and caveats: With age, beta diversity per million T cells declined roughly linearly, significantly by over 35.

Trimming took off 5 bases at V and 0 bases at J, with 11 bases between the two ends. Germline assignment: CDR1 DFQATT and CDR2 SNEGSKA (reference sequence). The CDR3 covers 14 residues. Combining a sample-barcoded 5' primer with a J-beta primer mix, a second PCR ran for about 7 to 12 cycles. TCRdb called the 5' RACE reads again in MiXCR, with one record for every CDR3 protein. The profile shows approximately 760,000 distinct CDR3 sequences, around 25% of them singletons. Total RNA amounts of at least 6 micrograms were extracted per sample. A remark on this clonotype: What it binds is not known.

These same records also appear under a second study, on T cells of mothers and their children.

Source material: blood. The clonotype originates from a boy between 10 and 17 years old in good health. The chain recombines TRBV20-1 with TRBJ1-3, with D unclear. CDR3 coding DNA: TGCAGTGCTCCCTGGGCGAGCTCTGGAAACACCATATATTTT. Its translation: CSAPWASSGNTIYF.